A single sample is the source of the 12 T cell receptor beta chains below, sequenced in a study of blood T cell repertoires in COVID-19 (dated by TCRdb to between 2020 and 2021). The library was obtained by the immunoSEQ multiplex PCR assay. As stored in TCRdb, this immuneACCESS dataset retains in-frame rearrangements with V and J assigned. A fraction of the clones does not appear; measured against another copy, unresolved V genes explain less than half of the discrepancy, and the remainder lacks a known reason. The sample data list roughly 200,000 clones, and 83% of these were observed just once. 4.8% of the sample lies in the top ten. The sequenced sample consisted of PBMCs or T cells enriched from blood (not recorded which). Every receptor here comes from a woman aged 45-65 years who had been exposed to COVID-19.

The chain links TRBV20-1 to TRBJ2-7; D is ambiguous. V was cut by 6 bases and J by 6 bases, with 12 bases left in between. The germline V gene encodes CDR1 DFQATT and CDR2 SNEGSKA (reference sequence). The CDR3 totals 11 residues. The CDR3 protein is CSALPHGEQYF. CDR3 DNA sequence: TGCAGTGCCCTACCCCACGGCGAGCAGTACTTC.

CDR3 protein: CASSTLGGHTQPQHF. DNA for the CDR3: TGTGCCAGTAGCACCCTAGGCGGGCACACTCAGCCCCAGCATTTT. This rearrangement joins TRBV19 to TRBJ1-5; D remains ambiguous. CDR1 and CDR2 from the germline V gene are LNHDA and SQIVND (reference sequence). This CDR3 is 15 amino acids long. Trimming pared 6 bases from V and 6 bases from J, leaving 18 bases between. Supplemented by reference TRBV19 and TRBJ1-5, the full variable domain reads DGGITQSPKYLFRKEGQNVTLSCEQNLNHDAMYWYRQDPGQGLRLIYYSQIVNDFQKGDIAEGYSVSREKKESFPLTVTSAQKNPTAFYLCASSTLGGHTQPQHFGDGTRLSIL.

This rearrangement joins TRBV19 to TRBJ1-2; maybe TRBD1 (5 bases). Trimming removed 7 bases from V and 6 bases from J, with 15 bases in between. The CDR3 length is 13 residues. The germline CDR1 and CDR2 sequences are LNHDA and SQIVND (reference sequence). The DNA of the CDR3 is TGTGCCAGTAACCCAACTTGGGGGGATGGCTACACCTTC. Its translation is CASNPTWGDGYTF.

The CDR3: CASSLVQRGGQDTQYF. The CDR3, as DNA: TGTGCCAGCAGCTTGGTCCAGCGGGGGGGCCAAGATACGCAGTATTTT. The chain has TRBV5-6 and TRBJ2-3; 10 positions agree with TRBD2. CDR3 size: 16 residues. V shed 0 bases, J shed 5 bases, and the junction held 6 bases outside the gene matches. Germline CDR1 and CDR2: SGHDT and YYEEEE.

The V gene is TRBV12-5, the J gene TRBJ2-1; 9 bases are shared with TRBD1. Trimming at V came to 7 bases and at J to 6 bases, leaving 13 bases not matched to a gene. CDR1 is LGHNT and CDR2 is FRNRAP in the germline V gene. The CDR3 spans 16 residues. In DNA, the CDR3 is TGTGCTAGTGCCCCCTCCGGGACAGGGCTCGGCAATGAGCAGTTCTTC. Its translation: CASAPSGTGLGNEQFF.

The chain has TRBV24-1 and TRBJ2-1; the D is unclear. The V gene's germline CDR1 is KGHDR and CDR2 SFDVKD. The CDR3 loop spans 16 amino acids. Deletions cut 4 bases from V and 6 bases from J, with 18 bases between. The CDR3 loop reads CATSDPSAAVLNEQFF. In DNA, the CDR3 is TGTGCCACCAGTGACCCCTCCGCGGCCGTTCTCAATGAGCAGTTCTTC.

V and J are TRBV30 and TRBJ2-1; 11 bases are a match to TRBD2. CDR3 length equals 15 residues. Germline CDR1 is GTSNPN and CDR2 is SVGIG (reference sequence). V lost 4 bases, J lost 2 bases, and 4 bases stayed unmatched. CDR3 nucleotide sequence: TGTGCCTGGACCCCGACTAGCGGGGCCTACAATGAGCAGTTCTTC. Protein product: CAWTPTSGAYNEQFF.

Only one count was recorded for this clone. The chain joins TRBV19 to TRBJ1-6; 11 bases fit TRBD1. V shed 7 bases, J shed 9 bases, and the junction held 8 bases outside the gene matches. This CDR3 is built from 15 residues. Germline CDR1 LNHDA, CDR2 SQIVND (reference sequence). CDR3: CASTPRGQGVSPLHF. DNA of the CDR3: TGTGCCAGTACCCCAAGGGGACAGGGGGTTTCACCCCTCCACTTT.

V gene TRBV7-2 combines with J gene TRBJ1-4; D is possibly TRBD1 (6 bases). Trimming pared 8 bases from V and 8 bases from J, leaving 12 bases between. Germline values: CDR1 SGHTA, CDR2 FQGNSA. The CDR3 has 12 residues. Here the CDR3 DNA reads TGTGCCAGCTCCAACAGGGCGGAAAAACTGTTTTTT. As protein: CASSNRAEKLFF. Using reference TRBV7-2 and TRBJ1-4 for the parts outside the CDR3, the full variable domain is GAGVSQSPSNKVTEKGKDVELRCDPISGHTALYWYRQSLGQGLEFLIYFQGNSAPDKSGLPSDRFSAERTGGSVSTLTIQRTQQEDSAVYLCASSNRAEKLFFGSGTQLSVL.

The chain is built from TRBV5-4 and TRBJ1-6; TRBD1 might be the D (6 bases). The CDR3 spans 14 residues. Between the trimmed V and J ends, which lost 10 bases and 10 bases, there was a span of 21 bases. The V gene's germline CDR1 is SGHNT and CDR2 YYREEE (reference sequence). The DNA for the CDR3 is TGTGCCGGGAGGGTCAGGGGAAGCCGCTCACCCCTCCACTTT. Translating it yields CAGRVRGSRSPLHF.

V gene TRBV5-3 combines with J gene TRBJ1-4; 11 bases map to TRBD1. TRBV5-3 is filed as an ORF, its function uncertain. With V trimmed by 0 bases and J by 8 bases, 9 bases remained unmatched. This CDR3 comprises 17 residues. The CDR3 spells CARSLGTGGSVREKLFF. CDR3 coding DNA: TGTGCCAGAAGCTTGGGGACAGGGGGCTCCGTCCGAGAAAAACTGTTTTTT.

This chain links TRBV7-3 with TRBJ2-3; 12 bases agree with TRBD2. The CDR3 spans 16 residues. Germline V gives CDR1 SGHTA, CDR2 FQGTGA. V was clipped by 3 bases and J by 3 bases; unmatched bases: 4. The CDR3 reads CASSLTSGGTTDTQYF. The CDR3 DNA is TGTGCCAGCAGCTTGACTAGCGGGGGCACAACAGATACGCAGTATTTT.